This TCR beta chain was found in a study of blood T cell repertoires in COVID-19. Across the whole study: The samples span acute and convalescent COVID-19 from the United States, Italy and Spain. PBMCs, B-cell-depleted T cells, or T cells were the source of the cDNA or gDNA that made up the material.

Germline V gene sequence: CDR1 MDHEN, CDR2 SYDVKM. This CDR3 region has 17 residues. V trimming: 6 bases; J trimming: 1 base; junction bases outside the gene matches: 14. Per the authors' pipeline: By means of reference gene primer amplification, nucleated cell counts were estimated. Generated by immunoSEQ multiplex PCR, the TCRdb table keeps only in-frame clones and is missing some. V, J and clone size are taken as reported in that table, and D and trimming were inferred from the DNA itself. The data hold around 200,000 clones, with roughly nine tenths observed a single time. Sample: peripheral blood. The chain carries TRBV28 and TRBJ1-2, with 7 bases matching TRBD1. The sequence came from a man aged 40-49 years with acute or convalescent COVID-19. The CDR3 sequence is CASSLQGQPYFNYGYTF. CDR3 nucleotides: TGTGCCAGCAGCCTACAGGGACAGCCCTACTTTAACTATGGCTACACCTTC.